Sequencing of this T cell receptor (beta chain) was carried out in a study of shared clonotypes between healthy human individuals. Background on the study: Aged between 18 and 49, the donors were a couple of women and three men. Per-donor plates numbered three CD4 naive, three CD4 memory, two CD8 naive and one CD8 memory.

The naive CD8 fraction comprised CD45RO-negative cells positively selected for CCR7 and excluded terminally differentiated effector memory CD45RA+ cells. Recent acute infections and vaccinations were absent in the healthy HIV-negative adult donors. Each PCR replicate from the sorted subsets contained about 180 ng DNA, which is about 30,000 T cell genomes. TCRdb's copy holds only in-frame clones and misses some; the assay was immunoSEQ multiplex PCR. The sample has about 680,000 clones, about 91% seen once; the top ten hold approximately 22%. The V segment lost 4 bases and the J segment 0 bases; nucleotides outside the gene matches: 3. Germline V lookup: CDR1 SGHTA, CDR2 FQGTGA. This CDR3 contains 15 residues.

The chain combines TRBV7-3 with TRBJ2-3; 8 bases are a match to TRBD2. This TCR was sampled from a man aged 25-45 years in good health. Sequencing input: naive CD8+ T cells sorted from blood. CDR3 in DNA: TGTGCCAGCAGCTACGCTAGCGGGAGCACAGATACGCAGTATTTT. It yields the protein CASSYASGSTDTQYF.